This T cell receptor beta chain stems from a study of cytomegalovirus exposure and HLA in healthy donors. Germline CDR1 reads SGHTA; CDR2 reads FQGNSA. This CDR3 is built from 14 residues. On this clone itself: A junction end diverges from the germline sequence, so it may reflect a read error.

PCR employed 60 Vbeta and 13 Jbeta primers. Using immunoSEQ multiplex PCR, the repertoire was profiled, and TCRdb retains in-frame clones only, with some absent. The record lists about 160,000 clones, of which the ten most abundant hold 1.3%. What was sequenced was PBMCs. The receptor comes from a woman aged 60-70 years in good health and CMV-seronegative. The chain combines TRBV7-2 with TRBJ2-3; TRBD2 aligns across 9 bases. CDR3 region: CASSLTYSGGSMHF. Here the CDR3 DNA reads TGTGCCAGCAGCTTAACCTATAGCGGGGGTTCTATGCATTTT. The full variable domain, with the rest looked up from reference TRBV7-2 and TRBJ2-3, is GAGVSQSPSNKVTEKGKDVELRCDPISGHTALYWYRQSLGQGLEFLIYFQGNSAPDKSGLPSDRFSAERTGGSVSTLTIQRTQQEDSAVYLCASSLTYSGGSMHFGPGTRLTVL.